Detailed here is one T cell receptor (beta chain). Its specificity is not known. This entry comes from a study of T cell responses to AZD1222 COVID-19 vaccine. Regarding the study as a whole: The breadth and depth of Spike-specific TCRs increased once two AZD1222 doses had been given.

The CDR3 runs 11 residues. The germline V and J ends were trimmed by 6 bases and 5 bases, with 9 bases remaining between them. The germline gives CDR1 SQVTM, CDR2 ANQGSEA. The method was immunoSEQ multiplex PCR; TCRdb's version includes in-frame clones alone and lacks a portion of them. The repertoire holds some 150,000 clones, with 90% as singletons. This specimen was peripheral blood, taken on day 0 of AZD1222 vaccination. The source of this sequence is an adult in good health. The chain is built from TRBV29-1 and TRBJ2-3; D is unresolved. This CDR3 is CSVPALDTQYF. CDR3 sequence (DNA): TGCAGCGTCCCCGCATTAGATACGCAGTATTTT.